The clone carrying this T cell receptor beta chain was seen a few times. Its target is unknown. Every isolated RNA sample was fully reverse transcribed, so sequencing captured expressed TCRB transcripts. TCRdb keeps only in-frame clones here, not all; method: immunoSEQ multiplex PCR. The profile shows 250,000 to 350,000 clones, 14% of them singletons. This record comes from a study of beta chain features in type 1 diabetes. Study-level findings and limits: Shorter TCRB CDR3s, moderately but significantly so, marked every one of the four CD4+ subsets in Type 1 diabetes patients. A greater similarity of naive, central memory and Treg TCRB repertoires was seen among patients than among healthy donors.

CD4+ cells of the naive, central memory, regulatory and stem cell-like memory types were sorted via CD45RO/CCR7/CD25/CD127/CD95/CD27. The V gene's germline CDR1 is MNHNS and CDR2 SASEGT. This CDR3 spans 13 amino acids. Trimming cost V 11 bases and J 4 bases, with 15 bases left between them. This chain joins TRBV6-1 and TRBJ1-5; a possible D gene is TRBD1 (6 bases). This clonotype was obtained from a man aged 25-40 years in good health. The source material was central memory CD4+ T cells from blood. The CDR3 DNA sequence: TGTGCCTGTGAGACAGGCCTTAATCAGCCCCAGCATTTT. This sequence encodes CACETGLNQPQHF.